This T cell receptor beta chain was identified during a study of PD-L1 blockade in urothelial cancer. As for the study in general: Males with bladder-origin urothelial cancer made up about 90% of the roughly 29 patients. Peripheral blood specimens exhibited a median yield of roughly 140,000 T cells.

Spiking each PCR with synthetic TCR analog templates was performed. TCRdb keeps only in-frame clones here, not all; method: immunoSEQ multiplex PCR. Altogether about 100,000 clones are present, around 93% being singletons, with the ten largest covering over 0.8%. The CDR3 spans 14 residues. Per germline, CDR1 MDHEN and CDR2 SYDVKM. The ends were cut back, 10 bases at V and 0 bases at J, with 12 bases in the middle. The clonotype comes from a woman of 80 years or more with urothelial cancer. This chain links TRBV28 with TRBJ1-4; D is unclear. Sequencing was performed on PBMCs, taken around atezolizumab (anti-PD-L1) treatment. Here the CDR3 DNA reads TGTGCCACCTTCTCACAAACAACTAATGAAAAACTGTTTTTT. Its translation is CATFSQTTNEKLFF. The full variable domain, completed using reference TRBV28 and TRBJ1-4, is DVKVTQSSRYLVKRTGEKVFLECVQDMDHENMFWYRQDPGLGLRLIYFSYDVKMKEKGDIPEGYSVSREKKERFSLILESASTNQTSMYLCATFSQTTNEKLFFGSGTQLSVL.